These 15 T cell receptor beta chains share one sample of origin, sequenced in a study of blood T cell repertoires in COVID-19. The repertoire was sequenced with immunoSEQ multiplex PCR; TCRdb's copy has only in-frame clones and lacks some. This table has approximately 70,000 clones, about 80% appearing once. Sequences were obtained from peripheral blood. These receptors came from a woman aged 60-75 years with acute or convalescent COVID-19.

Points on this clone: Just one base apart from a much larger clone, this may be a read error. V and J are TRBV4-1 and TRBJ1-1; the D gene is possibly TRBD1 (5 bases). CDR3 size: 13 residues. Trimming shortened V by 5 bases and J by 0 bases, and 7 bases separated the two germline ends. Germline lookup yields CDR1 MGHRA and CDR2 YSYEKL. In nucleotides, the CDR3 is TGCGCCAGCAGCGGGGACTTGAACACTGAAGCTTTCTTT. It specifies CASSGDLNTEAFF.

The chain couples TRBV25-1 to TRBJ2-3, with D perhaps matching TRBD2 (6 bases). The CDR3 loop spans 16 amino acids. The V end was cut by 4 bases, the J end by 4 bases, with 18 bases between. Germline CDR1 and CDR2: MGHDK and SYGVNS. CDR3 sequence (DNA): TGTGCCAGCAGTGGACAGACTAGTTTGGTCGCAGATACGCAGTATTTT. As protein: CASSGQTSLVADTQYF.

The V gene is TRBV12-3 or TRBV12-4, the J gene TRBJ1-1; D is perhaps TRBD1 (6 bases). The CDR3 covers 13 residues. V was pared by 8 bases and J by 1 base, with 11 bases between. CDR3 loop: CASDGQTNTEAFF. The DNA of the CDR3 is TGTGCCAGCGACGGACAGACGAACACTGAAGCTTTCTTT.

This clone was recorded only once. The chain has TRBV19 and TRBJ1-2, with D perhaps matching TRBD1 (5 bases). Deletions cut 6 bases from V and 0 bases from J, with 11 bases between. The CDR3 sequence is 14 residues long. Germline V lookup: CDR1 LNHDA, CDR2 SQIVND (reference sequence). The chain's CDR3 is CASSRQSTNYGYTF. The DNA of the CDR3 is TGTGCCAGTAGCCGACAGTCTACTAACTATGGCTACACCTTC.

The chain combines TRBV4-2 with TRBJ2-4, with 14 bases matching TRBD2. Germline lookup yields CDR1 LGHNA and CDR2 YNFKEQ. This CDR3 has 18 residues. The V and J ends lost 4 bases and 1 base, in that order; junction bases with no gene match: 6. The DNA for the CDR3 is TGTGCCAGCAGCCCCGGACTAGCGGGGGGCACGGCCAAAAACATTCAGTACTTC. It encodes CASSPGLAGGTAKNIQYF.

The CDR3 DNA reads as TGTGCCAGCAGTTTGGGGTCCACAGGGGGCAAAACTGAAGCTTTCTTT. It is translated as CASSLGSTGGKTEAFF. The chain has TRBV7-9 and TRBJ1-1; 9 bases are a match to TRBD1. V shed 6 bases and J 5 bases; nucleotides not matched to a gene: 13. The CDR3 spans 16 residues. Germline V lookup: CDR1 SEHNR, CDR2 FQNEAQ (reference sequence).

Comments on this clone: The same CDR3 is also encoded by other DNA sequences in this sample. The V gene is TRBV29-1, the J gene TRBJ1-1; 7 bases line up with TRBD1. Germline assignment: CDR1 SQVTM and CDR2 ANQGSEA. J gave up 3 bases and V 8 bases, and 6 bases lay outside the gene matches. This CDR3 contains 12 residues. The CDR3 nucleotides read TGCAGCACGCGACAGGGAGACACTGAAGCTTTCTTT. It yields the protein CSTRQGDTEAFF.

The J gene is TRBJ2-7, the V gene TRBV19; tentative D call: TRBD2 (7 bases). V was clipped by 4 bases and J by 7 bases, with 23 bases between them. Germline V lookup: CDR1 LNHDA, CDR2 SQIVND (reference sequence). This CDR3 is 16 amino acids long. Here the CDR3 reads CASSKGGGHQPSEQYF. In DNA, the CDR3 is TGTGCCAGTAGTAAAGGGGGGGGACACCAACCTTCGGAGCAGTACTTC. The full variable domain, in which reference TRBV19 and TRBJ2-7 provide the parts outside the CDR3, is DGGITQSPKYLFRKEGQNVTLSCEQNLNHDAMYWYRQDPGQGLRLIYYSQIVNDFQKGDIAEGYSVSREKKESFPLTVTSAQKNPTAFYLCASSKGGGHQPSEQYFGPGTRLTVT.

The CDR3 sequence: CAWSGDSGNTIYF. As DNA, the CDR3 is TGTGCCTGGAGCGGGGACTCTGGAAACACCATATATTTT. The chain carries TRBV30 and TRBJ1-3, with D unclear. V was pared by 3 bases and J by 0 bases, with 6 bases between. Germline V gene data show CDR1 as GTSNPN and CDR2 as SVGIG (reference sequence). CDR3 length: 13 amino acids.

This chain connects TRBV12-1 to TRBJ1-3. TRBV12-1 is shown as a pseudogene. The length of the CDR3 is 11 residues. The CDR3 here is CASRLGDTIYF. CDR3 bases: TGTGCCAGCCGCCTCGGGGACACCATATATTTT.

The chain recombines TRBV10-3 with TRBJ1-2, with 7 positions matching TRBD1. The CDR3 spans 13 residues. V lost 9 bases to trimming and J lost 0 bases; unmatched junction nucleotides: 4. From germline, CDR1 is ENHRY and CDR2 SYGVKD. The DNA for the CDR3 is TGTGCCATGCGGGACAGTCCTAACTATGGCTACACCTTC. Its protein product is CAMRDSPNYGYTF.

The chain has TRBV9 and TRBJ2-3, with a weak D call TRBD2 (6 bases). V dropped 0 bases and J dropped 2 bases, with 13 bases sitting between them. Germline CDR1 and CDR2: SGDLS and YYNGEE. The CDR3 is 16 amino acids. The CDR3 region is CASSVGWAGSTDTQYF. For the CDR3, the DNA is TGTGCCAGCAGCGTAGGGTGGGCGGGATCCACAGATACGCAGTATTTT. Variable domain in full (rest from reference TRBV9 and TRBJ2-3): DSGVTQTPKHLITATGQRVTLRCSPRSGDLSVYWYQQSLDQGLQFLIQYYNGEERAKGNILERFSAQQFPDLHSELNLSSLELGDSALYFCASSVGWAGSTDTQYFGPGTRLTVL.

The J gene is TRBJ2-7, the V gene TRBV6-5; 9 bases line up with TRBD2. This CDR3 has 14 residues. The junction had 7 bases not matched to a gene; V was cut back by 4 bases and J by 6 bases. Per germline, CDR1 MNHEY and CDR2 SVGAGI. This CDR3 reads CASSSTSGAAEQYF. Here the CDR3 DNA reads TGTGCCAGCAGTTCGACTAGCGGAGCGGCCGAGCAGTACTTC.

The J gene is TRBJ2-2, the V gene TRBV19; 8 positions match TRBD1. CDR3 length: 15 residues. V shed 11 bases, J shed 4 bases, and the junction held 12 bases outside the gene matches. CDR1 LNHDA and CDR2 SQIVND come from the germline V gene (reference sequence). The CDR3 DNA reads TGTGCCTGGGAGGCCGACAGGGGACGCACCGGGGAGCTGTTTTTT. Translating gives CAWEADRGRTGELFF. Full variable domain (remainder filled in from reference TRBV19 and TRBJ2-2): DGGITQSPKYLFRKEGQNVTLSCEQNLNHDAMYWYRQDPGQGLRLIYYSQIVNDFQKGDIAEGYSVSREKKESFPLTVTSAQKNPTAFYLCAWEADRGRTGELFFGEGSRLTVL.

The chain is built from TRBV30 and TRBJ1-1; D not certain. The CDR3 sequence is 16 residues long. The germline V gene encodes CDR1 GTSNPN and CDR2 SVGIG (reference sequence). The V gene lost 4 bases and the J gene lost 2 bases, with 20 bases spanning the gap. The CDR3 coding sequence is TGTGCCTGGACACCTCCTAAGATTTCGACTAACACTGAAGCTTTCTTT. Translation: CAWTPPKISTNTEAFF.